The 4 T cell receptor beta chains below come from one sample, sequenced in a study of blood T cells in healthy people across ages. Primed by a sample-barcoded 5' primer and a J-beta primer mix, a second PCR proceeded for 7 to 11 cycles. TCRdb ran MiXCR on the 5' RACE reads and lists one entry per CDR3 protein. The repertoire includes over 950,000 distinct CDR3 sequences, around two fifths of them detected once, and around 13% sits in the top ten. Sequencing used blood. These receptors came from a young man in good health.

This CDR3 reads CAISENGRDRGGYTF. Written as DNA, the CDR3 is TGTGCCATCAGTGAGAATGGCAGGGATAGAGGTGGCTACACCTTC. The J gene is TRBJ1-2, the V gene TRBV10-3, with a tentative D call TRBD1 (5 bases). Germline-derived CDR1 and CDR2 are ENHRY and SYGVKD. The CDR3 consists of 15 residues. V lost 2 bases to trimming and J lost 7 bases, with 17 bases between them.

This clonotype was seen only a few times. This sequence joins TRBV7-8 and TRBJ2-7; TRBD1 might be the D (5 bases). Between the trimmed V and J ends, which lost 1 base and 1 base, there was a span of 11 bases. This CDR3 region has 15 residues. The V gene's germline CDR1 is SGHVS and CDR2 FQNEAQ. CDR3 DNA: TGTGCCAGCAGCTTAGGAGGCAGGGTGTCCTACGAGCAGTACTTC. Translation: CASSLGGRVSYEQYF. The variable domain in full, with the rest retrieved from reference TRBV7-8 and TRBJ2-7, is GAGVSQSPRYKVAKRGQDVALRCDPISGHVSLFWYQQALGQGPEFLTYFQNEAQLDKSGLPSDRFFAERPEGSVSTLKIQRTQQEDSAVYLCASSLGGRVSYEQYFGPGTRLTVT.

In DNA, the CDR3 is TGTGCCAGCAGCCAAGATCTAGCCGGGGAAGGCTCTGAAGCTTTCTTT. Protein: CASSQDLAGEGSEAFF. The J gene is TRBJ1-1, the V gene TRBV4-2; D not certain. The CDR3 length is 16 residues. The V and J ends lost 0 bases and 6 bases respectively, with 17 bases between them. CDR1 and CDR2 (germline): LGHNA, YNFKEQ.

This clonotype turned up a few times. V gene TRBV7-6 combines with J gene TRBJ2-3, with TRBD2 as a possible D gene (5 bases). CDR1 and CDR2 (germline): SGHVS, FNYEAQ. CDR3 length: 16 residues. V dropped 5 bases and J dropped 3 bases, with 18 bases sitting between them. In nucleotides, the CDR3 is TGTGCCAGCAGCGCGTCGGACTTAAGGCGGACAGATACGCAGTATTTT. Translating it yields CASSASDLRRTDTQYF. Based on the CDR3 plus reference TRBV7-6 and TRBJ2-3, the full variable domain is GAGVSQSPRYKVTKRGQDVALRCDPISGHVSLYWYRQALGQGPEFLTYFNYEAQQDKSGLPNDRFSAERPEGSISTLTIQRTEQRDSAMYRCASSASDLRRTDTQYFGPGTRLTVL.